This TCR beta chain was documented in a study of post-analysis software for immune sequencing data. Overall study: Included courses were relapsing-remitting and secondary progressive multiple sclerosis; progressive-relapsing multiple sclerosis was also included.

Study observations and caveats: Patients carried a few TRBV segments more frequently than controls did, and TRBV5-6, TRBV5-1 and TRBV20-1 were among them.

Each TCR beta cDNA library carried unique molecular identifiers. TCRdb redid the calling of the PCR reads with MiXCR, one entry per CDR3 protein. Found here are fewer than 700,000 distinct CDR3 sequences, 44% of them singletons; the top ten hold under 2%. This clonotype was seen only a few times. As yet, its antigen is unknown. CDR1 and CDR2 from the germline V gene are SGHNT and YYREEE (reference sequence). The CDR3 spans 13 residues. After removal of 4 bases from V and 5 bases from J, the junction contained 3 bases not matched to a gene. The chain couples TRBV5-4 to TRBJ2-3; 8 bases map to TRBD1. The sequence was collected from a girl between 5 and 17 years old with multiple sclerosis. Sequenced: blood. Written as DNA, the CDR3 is TGTGCCAGCAGCCTACAGGGGGAAGATACGCAGTATTTT. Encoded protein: CASSLQGEDTQYF.